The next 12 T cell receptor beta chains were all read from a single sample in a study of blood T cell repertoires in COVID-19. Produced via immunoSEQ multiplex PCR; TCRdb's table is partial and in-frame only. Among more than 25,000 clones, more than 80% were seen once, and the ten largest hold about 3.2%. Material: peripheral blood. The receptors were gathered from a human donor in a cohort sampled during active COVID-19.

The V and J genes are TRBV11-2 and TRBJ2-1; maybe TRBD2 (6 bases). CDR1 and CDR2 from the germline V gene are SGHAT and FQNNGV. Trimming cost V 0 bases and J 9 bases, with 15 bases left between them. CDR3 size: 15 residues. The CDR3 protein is CASSLDWGEVGEQFF. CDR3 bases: TGTGCCAGCAGCTTAGACTGGGGGGAGGTCGGTGAGCAGTTCTTC. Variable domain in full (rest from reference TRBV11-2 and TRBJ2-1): EAGVAQSPRYKIIEKRQSVAFWCNPISGHATLYWYQQILGQGPKLLIQFQNNGVVDDSQLPKDRFSAERLKGVDSTLKIQPAKLEDSAVYLCASSLDWGEVGEQFFGPGTRLTVL.

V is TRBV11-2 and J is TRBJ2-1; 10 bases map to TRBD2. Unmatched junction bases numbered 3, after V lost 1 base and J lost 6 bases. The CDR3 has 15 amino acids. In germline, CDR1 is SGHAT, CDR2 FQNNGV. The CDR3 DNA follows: TGTGCCAGCAGCTTAGGGGAGCGGGGGGGCAATGAGCAGTTCTTC. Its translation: CASSLGERGGNEQFF. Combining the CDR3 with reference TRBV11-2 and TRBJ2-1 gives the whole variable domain EAGVAQSPRYKIIEKRQSVAFWCNPISGHATLYWYQQILGQGPKLLIQFQNNGVVDDSQLPKDRFSAERLKGVDSTLKIQPAKLEDSAVYLCASSLGERGGNEQFFGPGTRLTVL.

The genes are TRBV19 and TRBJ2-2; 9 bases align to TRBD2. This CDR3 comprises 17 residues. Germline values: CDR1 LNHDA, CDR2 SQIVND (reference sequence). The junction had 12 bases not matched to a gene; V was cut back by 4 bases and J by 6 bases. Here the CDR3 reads CASSRAGGAKHPGELFF. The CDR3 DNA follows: TGTGCCAGTAGTAGGGCGGGGGGGGCCAAACACCCCGGGGAGCTGTTTTTT.

CDR3 bases: TGCGCCAGCACCGAACAGGGGGTTATGTACAATTCACCCCTCCACTTT. Amino acid sequence: CASTEQGVMYNSPLHF. The V gene is TRBV5-1, the J gene TRBJ1-6; 8 positions match TRBD1. The germline CDR1 and CDR2 sequences are SGHRS and YFSETQ. With V trimmed by 6 bases and J by 7 bases, 12 bases remained unmatched. CDR3 length: 16 residues.

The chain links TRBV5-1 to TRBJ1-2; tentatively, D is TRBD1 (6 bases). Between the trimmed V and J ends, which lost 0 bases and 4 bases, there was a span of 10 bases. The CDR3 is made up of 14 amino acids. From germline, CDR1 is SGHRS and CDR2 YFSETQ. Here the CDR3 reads CASSLGQGSYGYTF. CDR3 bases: TGCGCCAGCAGCTTGGGGCAGGGGAGCTATGGCTACACCTTC.

CDR3 residues: CASSHPGQRAFF. CDR3 sequence (DNA): TGTGCCAGCAGCCACCCCGGACAGCGAGCTTTCTTT. The V and J genes are TRBV3-1 (or the pseudogene TRBV3-2) and TRBJ1-1; D may be TRBD1 (6 bases). V was clipped by 3 bases and J by 10 bases, with 12 bases between them. From germline, CDR1 is LGHDT and CDR2 YNNKEL (reference sequence). The CDR3 runs 12 residues.

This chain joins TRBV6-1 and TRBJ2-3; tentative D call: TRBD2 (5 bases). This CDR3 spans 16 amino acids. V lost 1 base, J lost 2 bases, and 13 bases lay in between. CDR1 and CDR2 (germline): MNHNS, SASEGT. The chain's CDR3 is CASSEVSGLDTDTQYF. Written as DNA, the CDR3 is TGTGCCAGCAGTGAAGTTTCCGGACTCGACACAGATACGCAGTATTTT.

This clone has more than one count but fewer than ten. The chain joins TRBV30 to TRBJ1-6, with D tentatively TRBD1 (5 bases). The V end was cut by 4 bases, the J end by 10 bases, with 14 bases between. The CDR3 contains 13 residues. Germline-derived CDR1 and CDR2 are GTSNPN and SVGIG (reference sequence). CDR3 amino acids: CAWKGQGNSPLHF. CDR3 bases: TGTGCCTGGAAAGGGCAGGGAAACTCACCCCTCCACTTT.

CDR3 coding DNA: TGTGCCAGCAGCTTTTTCGGGAGTCAAGAGACCCAGTACTTC. This codes for CASSFFGSQETQYF. The chain uses TRBV5-5 and TRBJ2-5; possibly TRBD2 for D (6 bases). V lost 2 bases, J lost 2 bases, and 10 bases lay in between. This CDR3 region has 14 residues. Germline CDR1 and CDR2: SGHKS and YYEKEE (reference sequence). The variable domain in full, completed from reference TRBV5-5 and TRBJ2-5, reads DAGVTQSPTHLIKTRGQQVTLRCSPISGHKSVSWYQQVLGQGPQFIFQYYEKEERGRGNFPDRFSARQFPNYSSELNVNALLLGDSALYLCASSFFGSQETQYFGPGTRLLVL.

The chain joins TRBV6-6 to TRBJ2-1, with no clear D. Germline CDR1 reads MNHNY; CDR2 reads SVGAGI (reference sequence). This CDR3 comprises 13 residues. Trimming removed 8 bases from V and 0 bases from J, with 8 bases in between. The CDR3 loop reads CASSLSSYNEQFF. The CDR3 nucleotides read TGTGCCAGCTCCTTGAGCTCCTACAATGAGCAGTTCTTC.

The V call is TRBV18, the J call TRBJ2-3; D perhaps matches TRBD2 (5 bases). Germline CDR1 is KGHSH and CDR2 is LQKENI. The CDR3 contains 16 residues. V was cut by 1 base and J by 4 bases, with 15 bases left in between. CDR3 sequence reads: CASSPQSLAGADTQYF. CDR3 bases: TGTGCCAGCTCACCACAAAGCCTAGCTGGAGCAGATACGCAGTATTTT.

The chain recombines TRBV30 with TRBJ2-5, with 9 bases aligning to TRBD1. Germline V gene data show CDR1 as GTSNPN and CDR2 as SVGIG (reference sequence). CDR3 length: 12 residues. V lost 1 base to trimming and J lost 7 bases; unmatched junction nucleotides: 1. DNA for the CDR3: TGTGCCTGGAGTGGACAGGGGGGGACCCAGTACTTC. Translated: CAWSGQGGTQYF.